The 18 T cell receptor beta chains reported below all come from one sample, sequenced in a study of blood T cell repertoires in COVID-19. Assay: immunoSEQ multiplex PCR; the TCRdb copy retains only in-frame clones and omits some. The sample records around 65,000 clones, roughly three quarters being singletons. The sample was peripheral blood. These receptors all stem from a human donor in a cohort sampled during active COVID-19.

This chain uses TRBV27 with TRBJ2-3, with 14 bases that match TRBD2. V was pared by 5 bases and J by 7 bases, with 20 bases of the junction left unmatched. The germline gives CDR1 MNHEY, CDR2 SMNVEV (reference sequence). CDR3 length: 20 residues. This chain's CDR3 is CASSLISPLRTSGGQYTQYF. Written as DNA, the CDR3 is TGTGCCAGCAGTCTAATATCCCCCCTGAGGACTAGCGGGGGGCAGTATACGCAGTATTTT.

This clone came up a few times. As DNA, the CDR3 is TGTGCCAGTAGTATTGGGACAGGGGAGATCTATGAGCAGTTCTTC. Translating gives CASSIGTGEIYEQFF. This rearrangement joins TRBV19 to TRBJ2-1, with 10 positions matching TRBD1. Germline CDR1 is LNHDA and CDR2 is SQIVND (reference sequence). The CDR3 runs 15 residues. The ends lost 3 bases at V and 8 bases at J; junction bases unmatched: 7.

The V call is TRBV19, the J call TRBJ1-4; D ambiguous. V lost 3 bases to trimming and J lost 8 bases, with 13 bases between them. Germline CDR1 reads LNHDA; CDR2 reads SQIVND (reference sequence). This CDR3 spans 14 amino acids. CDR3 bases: TGTGCCAGTAGTATTAAGCGGGGTGGAGAAAAACTGTTTTTT. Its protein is CASSIKRGGEKLFF.

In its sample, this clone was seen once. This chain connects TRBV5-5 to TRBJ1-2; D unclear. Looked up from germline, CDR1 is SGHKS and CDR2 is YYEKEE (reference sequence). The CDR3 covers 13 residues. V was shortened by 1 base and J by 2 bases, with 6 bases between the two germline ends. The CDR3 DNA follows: TGTGCCAGCAGCTTGTCAGTAAACTATGGCTACACCTTC. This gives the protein CASSLSVNYGYTF.

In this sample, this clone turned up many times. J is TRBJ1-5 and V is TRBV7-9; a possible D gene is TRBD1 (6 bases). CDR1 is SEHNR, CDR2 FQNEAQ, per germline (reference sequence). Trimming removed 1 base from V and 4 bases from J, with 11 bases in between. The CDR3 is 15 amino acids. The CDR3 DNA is TGTGCCAGCAGCTTAGAAGGGGGGGAAAATCAGCCCCAGCATTTT. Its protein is CASSLEGGENQPQHF.

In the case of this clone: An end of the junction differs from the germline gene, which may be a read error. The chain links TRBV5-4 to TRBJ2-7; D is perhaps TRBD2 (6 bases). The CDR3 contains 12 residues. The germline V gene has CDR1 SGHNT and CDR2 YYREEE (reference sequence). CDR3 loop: CASSFGEGLSNF. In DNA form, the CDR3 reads TGTGCCAGCAGCTTCGGGGAAGGACTATCGAACTTC.

Written as DNA, the CDR3 is TGCGCCAGCAGAGTTGGGACAGATAATGAAAAACTGTTTTTT. Protein sequence: CASRVGTDNEKLFF. This chain uses TRBV5-1 with TRBJ1-4; the match to TRBD1 covers 7 bases. Germline loops: CDR1 SGHRS, CDR2 YFSETQ. Trimming cost V 5 bases and J 4 bases; bases outside gene matches: 5. CDR3 length equals 14 residues.

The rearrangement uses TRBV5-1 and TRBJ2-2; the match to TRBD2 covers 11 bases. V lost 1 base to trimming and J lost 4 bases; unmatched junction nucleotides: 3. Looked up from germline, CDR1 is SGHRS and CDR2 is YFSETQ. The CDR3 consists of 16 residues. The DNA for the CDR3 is TGCGCCAGCAGCTTGACTAGCGGGAGTGTCACCGGGGAGCTGTTTTTT. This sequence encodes CASSLTSGSVTGELFF.

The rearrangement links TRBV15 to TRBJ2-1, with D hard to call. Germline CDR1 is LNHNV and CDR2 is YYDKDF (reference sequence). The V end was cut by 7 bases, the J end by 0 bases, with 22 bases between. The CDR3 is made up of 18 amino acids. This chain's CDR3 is CATIRGERARSSYNEQFF. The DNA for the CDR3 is TGTGCCACCATAAGAGGAGAAAGAGCGAGGAGCTCCTACAATGAGCAGTTCTTC.

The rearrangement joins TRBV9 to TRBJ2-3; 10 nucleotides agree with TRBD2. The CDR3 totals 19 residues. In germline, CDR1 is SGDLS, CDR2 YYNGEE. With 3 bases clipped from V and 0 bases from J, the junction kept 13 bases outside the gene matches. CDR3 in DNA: TGTGCCAGCAGCGCCAGATCTGCCCCACTAGCGGGGAGCACAGATACGCAGTATTTT. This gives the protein CASSARSAPLAGSTDTQYF.

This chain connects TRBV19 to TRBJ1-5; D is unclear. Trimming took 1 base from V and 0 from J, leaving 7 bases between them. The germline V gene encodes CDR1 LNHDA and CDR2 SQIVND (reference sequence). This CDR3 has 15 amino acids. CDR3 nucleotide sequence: TGTGCCAGTAGTATAGGTTCGAGTAGCAATCAGCCCCAGCATTTT. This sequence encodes CASSIGSSSNQPQHF.

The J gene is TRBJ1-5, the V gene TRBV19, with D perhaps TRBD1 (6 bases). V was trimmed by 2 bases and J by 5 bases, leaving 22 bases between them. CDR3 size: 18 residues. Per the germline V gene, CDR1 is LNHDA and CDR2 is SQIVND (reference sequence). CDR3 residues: CASSIKGRGAGRDQPQHF. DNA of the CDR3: TGTGCCAGTAGTATAAAAGGAAGGGGGGCAGGGAGGGATCAGCCCCAGCATTTT.

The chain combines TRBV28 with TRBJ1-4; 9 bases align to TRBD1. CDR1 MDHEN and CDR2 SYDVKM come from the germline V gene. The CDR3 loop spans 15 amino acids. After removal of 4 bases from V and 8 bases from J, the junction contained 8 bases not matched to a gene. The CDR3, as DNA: TGTGCCAGCAGTTCCCGGACAGGGGTCTACGAAAAACTGTTTTTT. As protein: CASSSRTGVYEKLFF. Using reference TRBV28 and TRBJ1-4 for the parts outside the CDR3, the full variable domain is DVKVTQSSRYLVKRTGEKVFLECVQDMDHENMFWYRQDPGLGLRLIYFSYDVKMKEKGDIPEGYSVSREKKERFSLILESASTNQTSMYLCASSSRTGVYEKLFFGSGTQLSVL.

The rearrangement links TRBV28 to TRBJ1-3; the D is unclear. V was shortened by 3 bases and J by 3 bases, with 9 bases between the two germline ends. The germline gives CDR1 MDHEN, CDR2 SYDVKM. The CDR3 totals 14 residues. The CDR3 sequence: CASSLARHGNTIYF. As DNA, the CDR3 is TGTGCCAGCAGTTTGGCCCGCCATGGAAACACCATATATTTT.

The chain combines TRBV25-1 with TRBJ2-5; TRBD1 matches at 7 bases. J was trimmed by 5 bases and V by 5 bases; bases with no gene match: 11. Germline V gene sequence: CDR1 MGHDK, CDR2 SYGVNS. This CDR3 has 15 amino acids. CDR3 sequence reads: CASSPRQGLGETQYF. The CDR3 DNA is TGTGCCAGCAGTCCTCGACAGGGTTTAGGGGAGACCCAGTACTTC.

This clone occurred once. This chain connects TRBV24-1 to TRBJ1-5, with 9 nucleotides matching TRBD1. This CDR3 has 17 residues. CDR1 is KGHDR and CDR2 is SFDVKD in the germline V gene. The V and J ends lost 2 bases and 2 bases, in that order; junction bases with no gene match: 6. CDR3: CATSDYTGGFGNQPQHF. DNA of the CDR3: TGTGCCACCAGTGATTATACAGGGGGCTTTGGCAATCAGCCCCAGCATTTT.

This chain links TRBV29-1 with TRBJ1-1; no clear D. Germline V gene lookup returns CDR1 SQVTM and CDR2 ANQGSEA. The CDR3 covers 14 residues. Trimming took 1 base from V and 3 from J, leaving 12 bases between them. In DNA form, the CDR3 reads TGCAGCGTTGAAGGGAAGGGAGCGGACACTGAAGCTTTCTTT. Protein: CSVEGKGADTEAFF.

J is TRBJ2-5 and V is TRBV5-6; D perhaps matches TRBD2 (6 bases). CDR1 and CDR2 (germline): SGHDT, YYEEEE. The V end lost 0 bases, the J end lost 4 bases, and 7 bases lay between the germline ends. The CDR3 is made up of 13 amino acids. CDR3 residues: CASSLVGGETQYF. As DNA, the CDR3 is TGTGCCAGCAGCTTGGTGGGGGGAGAGACCCAGTACTTC.